This T cell receptor beta chain came from a study of T cells in Graves' hyperthyroidism and ophthalmopathy. Broader study findings: In the blood, most expanded thyroid clonotypes above 0.001 appeared as well.

The CDR3 is 15 residues long. The germline gives CDR1 DFQATT, CDR2 SNEGSKA (reference sequence). Trimming took off 1 base at V and 1 base at J, with 13 bases between the two ends. This clonotype was seen many times. Its target is unknown. It was RNA transcripts that yielded the amplified TCR beta CDR3 regions. HTBI primers were the set used in a first-round RT-PCR of the TCR CDR3. MiXCR was run by TCRdb on the multiplex PCR reads, yielding one entry per CDR3 protein. The sample includes hundreds of thousands of distinct CDR3 sequences, approximately 15% of them seen just once. Patients with uncontrolled infections, other autoimmune diseases, pregnancy or lactation were excluded. Diagnosis rested on symptoms, serum thyroxine and TRAb, thyroid ultrasound, and orbital computed tomography.

The receptor was derived from a woman aged 18-29 years with Graves' hyperthyroidism. The sample was blood. The rearrangement uses TRBV20-1 and TRBJ1-1, with D maybe TRBD1 (5 bases). Here the CDR3 DNA reads TGCAGTGCTAGAGGATACCGCGGGGGGAACACTGAAGCTTTCTTT. This sequence encodes CSARGYRGGNTEAFF.